This is a list of T cell receptor beta chains from one sample in a study of cytomegalovirus exposure and HLA in healthy donors. Measured with immunoSEQ multiplex PCR; TCRdb has only the in-frame clones, and not every one. The sample's table shows 96,000 or so clones. Sequenced material: PBMCs. These receptors all stem from a woman aged 30 to 39 in good health and CMV-seronegative. Each CDR3 is given with its conserved first and last residue. Each record gives: clone size, D gene, V gene, J gene, CDR3 protein, CDR3 DNA. The D gene is left open where the match is weak. Not all rows give a size; the values are once, few, many and, for expanded clones, a class.

size: NA
D: TRBD1
V: TRBV5-1
J: TRBJ1-1
CDR3: CASSGTGIPEAFF
DNA: TGCGCCAGCAGCGGGACAGGGATCCCTGAAGCTTTCTTT

size: NA
D: NA
V: TRBV7-2
J: TRBJ2-3
CDR3: CASSPPGGRDTQYF
DNA: TGTGCCAGCAGCCCACCCGGGGGAAGAGATACGCAGTATTTT

size: NA
D: NA
V: TRBV11-2
J: TRBJ2-5
CDR3: CASSPRRTQYF
DNA: TGTGCCAGCAGTCCCCGGAGGACCCAGTACTTC

size: NA
D: NA
V: TRBV27
J: TRBJ1-2
CDR3: CASSLGLGLSNYGYTF
DNA: TGTGCCAGCAGTTTAGGATTGGGCCTTAGTAACTATGGCTACACCTTC

size: NA
D: NA
V: TRBV19
J: TRBJ2-7
CDR3: CASKKDSSYEQYF
DNA: TGTGCCAGTAAAAAGGACAGCTCCTACGAGCAGTACTTC

size: NA
D: TRBD2
V: TRBV28
J: TRBJ2-5
CDR3: CASSLLRGGRETQYF
DNA: TGTGCCAGCAGTTTATTACGGGGGGGCAGAGAGACCCAGTACTTC

size: NA
D: TRBD2
V: TRBV28
J: TRBJ2-7
CDR3: CASTRGRWYEQYF
DNA: TGTGCCAGCACACGCGGGAGGTGGTACGAGCAGTACTTC

size: NA
D: TRBD1
V: TRBV7-2
J: TRBJ1-5
CDR3: CASSSGQGTGNQPQHF
DNA: TGTGCCAGCAGCTCAGGACAGGGGACGGGCAATCAGCCCCAGCATTTT

size: NA
D: NA
V: TRBV19
J: TRBJ2-3
CDR3: CASSIQENADTQYF
DNA: TGTGCCAGTAGTATACAGGAAAACGCAGATACGCAGTATTTT

size: NA
D: TRBD2
V: TRBV2
J: TRBJ2-5
CDR3: CASSEARPGLAVDETQYF
DNA: TGTGCCAGCAGTGAAGCGCGTCCGGGACTAGCTGTGGACGAGACCCAGTACTTC

size: NA
D: TRBD1
V: TRBV5-5
J: TRBJ1-2
CDR3: CASTNRDSIHYGYTF
DNA: TGTGCCAGCACCAACCGGGACAGTATACACTATGGCTACACCTTC

size: NA
D: NA
V: TRBV5-6
J: TRBJ2-7
CDR3: CASSLDRRTYEQYF
DNA: TGTGCCAGCAGCTTGGACAGGAGAACCTACGAGCAGTACTTC

size: NA
D: NA
V: TRBV27
J: TRBJ2-7
CDR3: CASSLMGARYEQYF
DNA: TGTGCCAGCAGTTTAATGGGGGCCAGGTACGAGCAGTACTTC

size: NA
D: TRBD1
V: TRBV6-6
J: TRBJ1-2
CDR3: CASKQGVGGYTF
DNA: TGTGCCAGCAAGCAGGGGGTAGGTGGCTACACCTTC

size: NA
D: TRBD1
V: TRBV4-2
J: TRBJ2-7
CDR3: CASSQVDRVAYEQYF
DNA: TGTGCCAGCAGCCAAGTCGACAGGGTCGCCTACGAGCAGTACTTC

size: NA
D: NA
V: TRBV15
J: TRBJ1-1
CDR3: CATSGRLRTVQNTEAFF
DNA: TGTGCCACCAGCGGAAGACTAAGGACAGTGCAGAACACTGAAGCTTTCTTT

size: NA
D: NA
V: TRBV28
J: TRBJ2-7
CDR3: CASSSRTRGYEQYF
DNA: TGTGCCAGCAGTTCCCGGACCCGGGGCTACGAGCAGTACTTC

size: NA
D: NA
V: TRBV7-9
J: TRBJ1-1
CDR3: CASSEQGYDTEAFF
DNA: TGTGCCAGCAGCGAACAGGGCTATGACACTGAAGCTTTCTTT

size: NA
D: TRBD2
V: TRBV19
J: TRBJ2-1
CDR3: CASSRLAGDNEQFF
DNA: TGTGCCAGTAGTCGACTAGCGGGAGATAATGAGCAGTTCTTC

size: NA
D: TRBD1
V: TRBV28
J: TRBJ1-6
CDR3: CASSFRQGNSPLHF
DNA: TGTGCCAGCAGTTTCCGACAGGGAAATTCACCCCTCCACTTT

size: NA
D: TRBD2
V: TRBV9
J: TRBJ2-1
CDR3: CASSADLSGSSSNEQFF
DNA: TGTGCCAGCAGCGCGGACCTCAGCGGGAGTAGCTCTAATGAGCAGTTCTTC

size: NA
D: TRBD2
V: TRBV29-1
J: TRBJ2-1
CDR3: CSVTDLAGAHNEQFF
DNA: TGCAGCGTAACCGACCTAGCGGGGGCCCACAATGAGCAGTTCTTC

size: NA
D: NA
V: TRBV19
J: TRBJ2-2
CDR3: CASTPGQNTGELFF
DNA: TGTGCCAGTACCCCAGGACAGAACACCGGGGAGCTGTTTTTT

size: NA
D: TRBD1
V: TRBV6-1
J: TRBJ1-2
CDR3: CASRAQGNYGYTF
DNA: TGTGCCAGCAGGGCACAGGGGAACTATGGCTACACCTTC

size: NA
D: TRBD1
V: TRBV6-5
J: TRBJ1-1
CDR3: CASSYGTGVAFF
DNA: TGTGCCAGCAGCTACGGGACAGGGGTAGCTTTCTTT

size: NA
D: NA
V: TRBV9
J: TRBJ1-3
CDR3: CASSVLGEKGNTIYF
DNA: TGTGCCAGCAGCGTTCTAGGGGAAAAGGGAAACACCATATATTTT

size: NA
D: TRBD1
V: TRBV5-4
J: TRBJ2-5
CDR3: CASSLGQGYETQYF
DNA: TGTGCCAGCAGCTTGGGACAGGGATACGAGACCCAGTACTTC

size: NA
D: NA
V: TRBV28
J: TRBJ1-1
CDR3: CASLLHTEAFF
DNA: TGTGCCAGCCTTCTCCACACTGAAGCTTTCTTT

size: NA
D: NA
V: TRBV27
J: TRBJ2-1
CDR3: CASSFRGNEQFF
DNA: TGTGCCAGCAGTTTTAGGGGGAATGAGCAGTTCTTC

size: NA
D: NA
V: TRBV30
J: TRBJ2-1
CDR3: CAWTERSEQFF
DNA: TGTGCCTGGACTGAAAGGAGTGAGCAGTTCTTC

size: NA
D: NA
V: TRBV10-1
J: TRBJ2-1
CDR3: CASSETGGTYNEQFF
DNA: TGCGCCAGCAGTGAGACAGGCGGGACCTACAATGAGCAGTTCTTC

size: NA
D: NA
V: TRBV6-5
J: TRBJ2-7
CDR3: CASSYGVSYEQYF
DNA: TGTGCCAGCAGTTACGGTGTGAGCTACGAGCAGTACTTC

size: NA
D: TRBD1
V: TRBV2
J: TRBJ1-2
CDR3: CASSPTGTGGRYTF
DNA: TGTGCCAGCAGTCCGACCGGGACAGGGGGACGCTACACCTTC

size: NA
D: NA
V: TRBV5-4
J: TRBJ1-1
CDR3: CASSSGWATEAFF
DNA: TGTGCCAGCAGCTCGGGGTGGGCGACTGAAGCTTTCTTT

size: medium-sized
D: NA
V: TRBV6-4
J: TRBJ2-3
CDR3: CASSDSIATDTQYF
DNA: TGTGCCAGCAGTGACTCTATAGCCACAGATACGCAGTATTTT

size: NA
D: NA
V: TRBV21-1
J: TRBJ2-3
CDR3: CASSPAGSNTDTQYF
DNA: TGTGCCAGCTCCCCGGCAGGGTCTAACACAGATACGCAGTATTTT

size: NA
D: TRBD1
V: TRBV19
J: TRBJ1-4
CDR3: CASSIRGQENEKLFF
DNA: TGTGCCAGTAGTATTCGGGGACAGGAGAATGAAAAACTGTTTTTT

size: NA
D: NA
V: TRBV7-6
J: TRBJ2-3
CDR3: CASSPLRASTDTQYF
DNA: TGTGCCAGCAGCCCCTTGAGGGCCTCCACAGATACGCAGTATTTT

size: NA
D: NA
V: TRBV6-5
J: TRBJ2-7
CDR3: CASSPQGGPYEQYF
DNA: TGTGCCAGCTCTCCCCAGGGGGGTCCCTACGAGCAGTACTTC

size: NA
D: TRBD2
V: TRBV10-2
J: TRBJ2-7
CDR3: CASNSGGPSYEQYF
DNA: TGCGCCAGCAATAGCGGGGGGCCCTCCTACGAGCAGTACTTC

size: NA
D: TRBD2
V: TRBV5-4
J: TRBJ2-1
CDR3: CASSPTSGSSYNEQFF
DNA: TGTGCCAGCAGCCCTACTAGCGGGAGCTCCTACAATGAGCAGTTCTTC

size: NA
D: TRBD2
V: TRBV19
J: TRBJ2-1
CDR3: CASSTQSTSGPYNEQFF
DNA: TGTGCCAGTAGTACCCAATCGACTAGCGGGCCGTACAATGAGCAGTTCTTC

size: NA
D: NA
V: TRBV19
J: TRBJ1-5
CDR3: CASRREGSWQPQHF
DNA: TGTGCCAGCCGGAGGGAGGGGAGCTGGCAGCCCCAGCATTTT

size: NA
D: NA
V: TRBV30
J: TRBJ2-7
CDR3: CAWGGSKQYF
DNA: TGTGCCTGGGGGGGCTCGAAGCAGTACTTC

size: NA
D: TRBD1
V: TRBV5-1
J: TRBJ2-1
CDR3: CASSLFQGANEQFF
DNA: TGCGCCAGCAGCTTGTTTCAGGGGGCAAACGAGCAGTTCTTC

size: NA
D: NA
V: TRBV5-1
J: TRBJ2-1
CDR3: CASSLLNEQFF
DNA: TGCGCCAGCAGCTTACTTAATGAGCAGTTCTTC

size: NA
D: NA
V: TRBV5-1
J: TRBJ1-6
CDR3: CASSQDSFNSPLHF
DNA: TGCGCCAGCAGCCAAGACAGTTTTAATTCACCCCTCCACTTT

size: NA
D: NA
V: TRBV27
J: TRBJ1-5
CDR3: CASSLLGYDQPQHF
DNA: TGTGCCAGCAGTTTGCTCGGGTACGATCAGCCCCAGCATTTT

size: NA
D: TRBD1
V: TRBV28
J: TRBJ2-2
CDR3: CAIPGQANTGELFF
DNA: TGTGCCATACCTGGACAGGCGAACACCGGGGAGCTGTTTTTT

size: NA
D: NA
V: TRBV21-1
J: TRBJ1-5
CDR3: CASSTRDQPQHF
DNA: TGTGCCAGCAGCACCAGGGATCAGCCCCAGCATTTT

size: NA
D: TRBD1
V: TRBV11-2
J: TRBJ1-2
CDR3: CASSPGRDRGANYGYTF
DNA: TGTGCCAGCAGCCCCGGCCGGGACAGGGGAGCTAACTATGGCTACACCTTC